Included here is one TCR beta chain sequence, with context. The table came from immunoSEQ multiplex PCR; TCRdb's copy has only in-frame clones and leaves some out. The table shows 100,000 to 150,000 clones, with just under 90% occurring only once. This record belongs to a study of control samples from healthy donors and cancer patients. Trimming at V came to 4 bases and at J to 6 bases, leaving 14 bases not matched to a gene. Germline V gene sequence: CDR1 MGHRA, CDR2 YSYEKL. The CDR3 extends over 17 amino acids. The source material was PBMCs. The clonotype originates from a man between 45 and 60 years old with head and neck cancer. The chain uses TRBV4-1 and TRBJ1-4; 7 bases agree with TRBD1. CDR3 nucleotides: TGCGCCAGCAGCCGCCCTCTGGGGGACAGTTTGTATGAAAAACTGTTTTTT. Translation: CASSRPLGDSLYEKLFF.